This T cell receptor beta chain was found in a study of identifying expanded T cells in peripheral blood. Broader study findings: Technical replicates showed about 1.1 changed clones; two weeks 15 to 20; four weeks 19.

Produced via immunoSEQ multiplex PCR; TCRdb's table is partial and in-frame only. Of over 45,000 clones detected, around 81% appear once; the ten largest clones hold approximately 15%. V was shortened by 6 bases and J by 2 bases, with 8 bases between the two germline ends. Per germline, CDR1 MNHEY and CDR2 SVGAGI. This CDR3 is built from 13 residues. This clone was counted a single time. The antigen is undetermined. This TCR derives from a person aged 18-70 years in good health. The V and J genes are TRBV6-5 and TRBJ2-1; D unclear. The sample taken for sequencing was blood. CDR3 amino acids: CASRTSTYNEQFF. CDR3 bases: TGTGCCAGCAGAACCTCCACCTACAATGAGCAGTTCTTC.